This TCR beta chain originates from a study of Graves' ophthalmopathy and Graves' hyperthyroidism. Study-level findings and limits: Among expanded thyroid clonotypes above 0.001 frequency, most also occurred in blood. Ophthalmopathy progression prediction by the model yielded a sensitivity of 55% to 71% and a specificity of roughly 72%.

Serum thyroxine and TRAb, along with clinical symptoms, thyroid ultrasound and orbital computed tomography, were what diagnosis relied on. With regard to this clonotype: Its cognate antigen is unknown.

Per germline, CDR1 DFQATT and CDR2 SNEGSKA (reference sequence). CDR3 length: 15 amino acids. The V and J ends lost 8 bases and 6 bases, in that order; junction bases with no gene match: 14. Amplified TCR beta CDR3 regions were obtained using RNA transcripts as template. First-round RT-PCR employed HTBI primers, with a second-round multiplex PCR after it. Using its own MiXCR run on the multiplex PCR reads, TCRdb lists one record per CDR3 protein. Among 500,000 to 600,000 distinct CDR3 sequences listed, 39% were seen once. Sequencing used peripheral blood or thyroid tissue (not recorded which). This chain connects TRBV20-1 to TRBJ1-5; 9 bases fit TRBD1. This TCR was sampled from an adult man with Graves' hyperthyroidism. CDR3 in DNA: TGCAGTCCGTTACAGGCGGACAGGGGCAGTCAGCCCCAGCATTTT. Its protein is CSPLQADRGSQPQHF.